This entry lists 25 T cell receptor beta chains sequenced from one sample in a study of blood T cell repertoires in COVID-19. Here immunoSEQ multiplex PCR was the method, and the copy in TCRdb shows in-frame clones only, minus some. Of roughly 260,000 clones listed, roughly 86% were seen once; the top ten hold approximately 2.4%. The specimen sequenced was PBMCs or T cells enriched from blood (not recorded which). These receptors were taken from a woman in her 30s with acute COVID-19.

This chain connects TRBV28 to TRBJ1-3; TRBD1 matches at 7 bases. CDR1 MDHEN and CDR2 SYDVKM come from the germline V gene. This CDR3 region has 14 residues. V gave up 6 bases and J gave up 2 bases; unmatched junction bases: 4. CDR3 residues: CASSPQGAGNTIYF. CDR3 DNA sequence: TGTGCCAGCAGCCCTCAGGGGGCTGGAAACACCATATATTTT.

The chain carries TRBV9 and TRBJ2-3; tentatively, D is TRBD2 (5 bases). The CDR3 extends over 16 amino acids. V was cut by 4 bases and J by 2 bases, with 17 bases left in between. Germline assignment: CDR1 SGDLS and CDR2 YYNGEE. The CDR3 DNA reads TGTGCCAGCAGCTCAGGACTGGAGATAACCACAGATACGCAGTATTTT. Its translation is CASSSGLEITTDTQYF.

The J gene is TRBJ2-3, the V gene TRBV19; possible D gene TRBD2, 6 bases. V lost 5 bases, J lost 1 base, and 16 bases lay in between. Germline V gives CDR1 LNHDA, CDR2 SQIVND (reference sequence). This CDR3 contains 16 residues. The CDR3 here is CASSPRDWRGTDTQYF. For the CDR3, the DNA is TGTGCCAGTAGTCCTCGGGACTGGCGGGGCACAGATACGCAGTATTTT. The full variable domain, in which reference TRBV19 and TRBJ2-3 provide the parts outside the CDR3, is DGGITQSPKYLFRKEGQNVTLSCEQNLNHDAMYWYRQDPGQGLRLIYYSQIVNDFQKGDIAEGYSVSREKKESFPLTVTSAQKNPTAFYLCASSPRDWRGTDTQYFGPGTRLTVL.

J is TRBJ2-7 and V is TRBV15; 11 bases fit TRBD1. Losses at the gene ends were 7 bases for V and 6 bases for J; bases not matched to a gene: 11. The CDR3 length is 15 residues. The germline V gene encodes CDR1 LNHNV and CDR2 YYDKDF (reference sequence). The CDR3 spells CATKPPGQGVSEQYF. CDR3 sequence (DNA): TGTGCCACCAAACCACCGGGACAGGGGGTTTCCGAGCAGTACTTC.

In DNA form, the CDR3 reads TGTGCCAGTAGTCAAACAGGTAACACTGAAGCTTTCTTT. It is translated as CASSQTGNTEAFF. This chain connects TRBV19 to TRBJ1-1, with a tentative D call TRBD1 (5 bases). The V gene's germline CDR1 is LNHDA and CDR2 SQIVND (reference sequence). This CDR3 is 13 amino acids long. V dropped 5 bases and J dropped 2 bases, with 9 bases sitting between them.

The rearrangement joins TRBV5-1 to TRBJ1-5; D is unresolved. V shed 0 bases and J shed 7 bases, with 11 bases lying between them. Per germline, CDR1 SGHRS and CDR2 YFSETQ. The CDR3 totals 14 residues. Written as DNA, the CDR3 is TGCGCCAGCAGCTTGGCCCCCGAGTACCAGCCCCAGCATTTT. Protein product: CASSLAPEYQPQHF. The full variable domain, rest sourced from reference TRBV5-1 and TRBJ1-5, is KAGVTQTPRYLIKTRGQQVTLSCSPISGHRSVSWYQQTPGQGLQFLFEYFSETQRNKGNFPGRFSGRQFSNSRSEMNVSTLELGDSALYLCASSLAPEYQPQHFGDGTRLSIL.

The V gene is TRBV12-5, the J gene TRBJ1-6; D possibly corresponds to TRBD1 (5 bases). In germline, CDR1 is LGHNT, CDR2 FRNRAP. The V and J ends lost 0 bases and 5 bases respectively, with 14 bases between them. The CDR3 sequence is 17 residues long. The chain's CDR3 is CASGLVTRGADNSPLHF. The CDR3 bases are TGTGCTAGTGGTTTGGTAACAAGGGGCGCCGATAATTCACCCCTCCACTTT.

The chain carries TRBV11-2 and TRBJ2-2; a possible D gene is TRBD1 (6 bases). Germline values: CDR1 SGHAT, CDR2 FQNNGV. The CDR3 totals 15 residues. V lost 2 bases, J lost 6 bases, and 13 bases lay in between. The DNA of the CDR3 is TGTGCCAGCAGCTTAAACAGGGAGTACGCCGGGGAGCTGTTTTTT. Residues: CASSLNREYAGELFF.

This chain connects TRBV11-1 to TRBJ1-2, with D possibly TRBD1 on 6 matching bases. Per germline, CDR1 SGHAT and CDR2 FQDESV (reference sequence). Deletions cut 4 bases from V and 0 bases from J, with 12 bases between. This CDR3 is built from 15 residues. The CDR3 region has the DNA TGTGCCAGCAGCTCTCCGGACAGCCCTAACTATGGCTACACCTTC. Amino acids: CASSSPDSPNYGYTF.

This sequence joins TRBV19 and TRBJ2-3; no firm D call. Per germline, CDR1 LNHDA and CDR2 SQIVND (reference sequence). The CDR3 is made up of 13 amino acids. The V end lost 4 bases, the J end lost 2 bases, and 7 bases lay between the germline ends. CDR3 coding DNA: TGTGCCAGTAGTAGTTCGGTCACAGATACGCAGTATTTT. Translating gives CASSSSVTDTQYF.

The chain is built from TRBV3-1 (or the pseudogene TRBV3-2) and TRBJ2-1; tentatively, D is TRBD2 (5 bases). The CDR3 spans 12 residues. The germline V and J ends were trimmed by 1 base and 10 bases, with 8 bases remaining between them. Germline V gives CDR1 LGHDT, CDR2 YNNKEL (reference sequence). The CDR3, as DNA: TGTGCCAGCAGCCAAGTCGAGCGGGAGCAGTTCTTC. Translating gives CASSQVEREQFF.

This rearrangement joins TRBV30 to TRBJ1-5; TRBD1 is a possible D gene (5 bases). Germline assignment: CDR1 GTSNPN and CDR2 SVGIG (reference sequence). The CDR3 sequence is 13 residues long. V was clipped by 5 bases and J by 4 bases, with 12 bases between them. In nucleotides, the CDR3 is TGTGCCTGGCGCGGGGGGGGGAATCAGCCCCAGCATTTT. It codes for CAWRGGGNQPQHF.

This clone was counted once. CDR3 region: CASSRRGGSTDTQYF. CDR3 in DNA: TGTGCCAGCAGCCGGCGGGGGGGCTCGACAGATACGCAGTATTTT. The chain employs TRBV7-6 and TRBJ2-3; 9 bases match TRBD2. Germline V gives CDR1 SGHVS, CDR2 FNYEAQ. V dropped 5 bases and J dropped 3; count of bases not matched to a gene: 6. The CDR3 extends over 15 amino acids. The variable domain in full, completed from reference TRBV7-6 and TRBJ2-3, reads GAGVSQSPRYKVTKRGQDVALRCDPISGHVSLYWYRQALGQGPEFLTYFNYEAQQDKSGLPNDRFSAERPEGSISTLTIQRTEQRDSAMYRCASSRRGGSTDTQYFGPGTRLTVL.

The chain employs TRBV5-8 and TRBJ2-7; no definite D call. V was pared by 2 bases and J by 0 bases, with 6 bases between. The CDR3 covers 13 residues. Germline V gene sequence: CDR1 SGHTS, CDR2 YDEGEE. The CDR3 spells CASSLTTSYEQYF. The CDR3 DNA is TGTGCCAGCAGCTTAACTACCTCCTACGAGCAGTACTTC.

A single count supports this clone. J is TRBJ2-6 and V is TRBV6-2 or TRBV6-3, with a possible D match to TRBD1 (6 bases). Trimming left V 5 bases short and J 0 bases short, with 20 bases between. The CDR3 loop spans 19 amino acids. The germline V gene encodes CDR1 MNHEY and CDR2 SVGEGT. Written as DNA, the CDR3 is TGTGCCAGCAGTCGCCCGCTCAAAACAGGGACCTCTGGGGCCAACGTCCTGACTTTC. Protein: CASSRPLKTGTSGANVLTF.

This sequence joins TRBV6-5 and TRBJ2-7, with a possible D match to TRBD2 (5 bases). This CDR3 contains 13 residues. V gave up 6 bases and J gave up 3 bases, with 12 bases separating them. The V gene's germline CDR1 is MNHEY and CDR2 SVGAGI. DNA for the CDR3: TGTGCCAGCAGCGCGGGCAGGTTCTACGAGCAGTACTTC. Translation: CASSAGRFYEQYF.

This clone was detected ten times or more. This rearrangement joins TRBV18 to TRBJ2-1; a possible D gene is TRBD1 (5 bases). Between the trimmed V and J ends, which lost 2 bases and 2 bases, there was a span of 10 bases. From germline, CDR1 is KGHSH and CDR2 LQKENI. The CDR3 has 15 residues. CDR3 sequence: CASSPKGVAYNEQFF. DNA of the CDR3: TGTGCCAGCTCACCAAAAGGGGTTGCCTACAATGAGCAGTTCTTC. The variable domain in full, completed from reference TRBV18 and TRBJ2-1, reads NAGVMQNPRHLVRRRGQEARLRCSPMKGHSHVYWYRQLPEEGLKFMVYLQKENIIDESGMPKERFSAEFPKEGPSILRIQQVVRGDSAAYFCASSPKGVAYNEQFFGPGTRLTVL.

V is TRBV6-1 and J is TRBJ2-7; D gene ambiguous. Looked up from germline, CDR1 is MNHNS and CDR2 is SASEGT. The CDR3 runs 13 residues. Trimming removed 1 base at V and 0 bases at J, with 4 bases between. This CDR3 reads CASSEGLSYEQYF. For the CDR3, the DNA is TGTGCCAGCAGTGAAGGACTCTCCTACGAGCAGTACTTC.

J is TRBJ2-7 and V is TRBV6-2 or TRBV6-3, with TRBD1 identical over 7 bases. The CDR3 is 15 amino acids. Per the germline V gene, CDR1 is MNHEY and CDR2 is SVGEGT. With 6 bases clipped from V and 5 bases from J, the junction kept 13 bases outside the gene matches. In DNA form, the CDR3 reads TGTGCCAGCAGCCTAAGCCGGGACAGTCACAACGAGCAGTACTTC. Translation: CASSLSRDSHNEQYF.

The genes are TRBV18 and TRBJ1-1; D unresolved. In germline, CDR1 is KGHSH, CDR2 LQKENI. CDR3 length equals 12 residues. V was trimmed by 3 bases and J by 0 bases, leaving 2 bases between them. Written as DNA, the CDR3 is TGTGCCAGCTCACCCATGAACACTGAAGCTTTCTTT. Translating gives CASSPMNTEAFF.

This chain links TRBV6-2 or TRBV6-3 with TRBJ1-4; D is possibly TRBD1 (6 bases). V was cut by 2 bases and J by 7 bases, with 20 bases left in between. Per germline, CDR1 MNHEY and CDR2 SVGEGT. This CDR3 is 17 amino acids long. For the CDR3, the DNA is TGTGCCAGCAGTTACCTTACTACAGGGAATCACCGTGAAAAACTGTTTTTT. It encodes CASSYLTTGNHREKLFF.

Comment on this clone: The junction shows a germline mismatch at one end, possibly a read error. The chain uses TRBV29-1 and TRBJ1-1, with a tentative D call TRBD1 (6 bases). CDR3 length: 12 residues. Germline V gene data show CDR1 as SQVTM and CDR2 as ANQGSEA. Written as DNA, the CDR3 is TGCAGCGCTCTAGATTTTGGGGGCGAAGGGCGCTTT. Protein: CSALDFGGEGRF.

This sequence joins TRBV21-1 and TRBJ1-1. TRBV21-1 is a documented pseudogene. This CDR3 is 14 amino acids long. The CDR3: CASIQEGEDTEAFF. The CDR3 region has the DNA TGTGCCAGCATCCAGGAGGGTGAGGACACTGAAGCTTTCTTT.

The gene calls are TRBV19 and TRBJ1-4; D call uncertain. The CDR3 totals 16 residues. V lost 4 bases and J 0 bases, leaving 12 bases between the germline ends. CDR1 is LNHDA and CDR2 is SQIVND in the germline V gene (reference sequence). CDR3 bases: TGTGCCAGTAGTAGACAACATGTTTCAACTAATGAAAAACTGTTTTTT. Encoded protein: CASSRQHVSTNEKLFF.

The rearrangement uses TRBV15 and TRBJ2-1; tentative D call: TRBD1 (6 bases). Germline V gene lookup returns CDR1 LNHNV and CDR2 YYDKDF (reference sequence). The CDR3 has 16 residues. V lost 0 bases, J lost 8 bases, and 17 bases lay in between. Here the CDR3 reads CATSRDLGRGRDEQFF. As DNA, the CDR3 is TGTGCCACCAGCAGAGATCTGGGCAGGGGAAGGGATGAGCAGTTCTTC.